The 27 T cell receptor beta chains in this list originate from one sample, sequenced in a study of beta chain features in type 1 diabetes. The isolated RNA, all of it, was reverse transcribed, so expressed TCRB transcripts were what got sequenced. Some clones are missing from TCRdb's copy, which holds only in-frame ones; the method was immunoSEQ multiplex PCR. The sample includes fewer than 550,000 clones, roughly 11% of them seen just once. Specimen: naive CD4+ T cells from blood. Receptors were obtained from a woman aged 18-35 years in good health.

The rearrangement joins TRBV29-1 to TRBJ2-7, with 7 positions matching TRBD1. Germline CDR1 SQVTM, CDR2 ANQGSEA. Trimming removed 2 bases from V and 5 bases from J; junction bases left unmatched: 9. The CDR3 is 14 amino acids. CDR3 nucleotides: TGCAGCGTTGAACAGGTTGACAGGGCCCACGAGCAGTACTTC. Translation: CSVEQVDRAHEQYF.

The V call is TRBV5-4, the J call TRBJ2-7, with 7 bases identical to TRBD2. J gave up 2 bases and V 2 bases, and 7 bases lay outside the gene matches. The germline gives CDR1 SGHNT, CDR2 YYREEE (reference sequence). The CDR3 runs to 15 residues. For the CDR3, the DNA is TGTGCCAGCAGCTTTAAGAGCGGGGCGACCTACGAGCAGTACTTC. Its translation: CASSFKSGATYEQYF.

This rearrangement joins TRBV2 to TRBJ2-4, with 9 bases fitting TRBD2. After removal of 2 bases from V and 5 bases from J, the junction contained 7 bases not matched to a gene. Germline loops: CDR1 SNHLY, CDR2 FYNNEI. The CDR3 extends over 16 amino acids. The DNA for the CDR3 is TGTGCCAGCAGTGAACTAGCGGGGATCGTCCAAAACATTCAGTACTTC. Protein product: CASSELAGIVQNIQYF.

DNA of the CDR3: TGTGCCTGGAGTGTAACAACCTTAGGCAGAGCCGAAAAAACCGGGGAGCTGTTTTTT. This codes for CAWSVTTLGRAEKTGELFF. The rearrangement uses TRBV30 and TRBJ2-2; no clear D. The CDR3 loop spans 19 amino acids. Per germline, CDR1 GTSNPN and CDR2 SVGIG (reference sequence). Trimming removed 0 bases from V and 5 bases from J, with 25 bases in between. The full variable domain, with the rest looked up from reference TRBV30 and TRBJ2-2, is SQTIHQWPATLVQPVGSPLSLECTVEGTSNPNLYWYRQAAGRGLQLLFYSVGIGQISSEVPQNLSASRPQDRQFILSSKKLLLSDSGFYLCAWSVTTLGRAEKTGELFFGEGSRLTVL.

The chain is built from TRBV7-2 and TRBJ2-7; 7 nucleotides agree with TRBD1. CDR1 SGHTA and CDR2 FQGNSA come from the germline V gene. CDR3 length equals 15 residues. Trimming took 7 bases from V and 3 from J; bases not matched to a gene: 12. The CDR3 coding sequence is TGTGCCAGCATGACAGACAGGGTGCTGGGCTACGAGCAGTACTTC. This codes for CASMTDRVLGYEQYF.

This clone was recorded a few times. This specimen includes other DNA sequences encoding the same CDR3. The chain combines TRBV29-1 with TRBJ1-1; maybe TRBD1 (6 bases). The germline V gene encodes CDR1 SQVTM and CDR2 ANQGSEA. The CDR3 is 13 amino acids. The V end lost 4 bases, the J end lost 1 base, and 10 bases lay between the germline ends. The CDR3 sequence: CSVGSGANTEAFF. CDR3 in DNA: TGCAGCGTTGGGTCAGGGGCGAACACTGAAGCTTTCTTT.

The sample holds a few counts of this clone. The V gene is TRBV5-1, the J gene TRBJ2-1; D may be TRBD2 (5 bases). The CDR3 has 11 residues. V was clipped by 9 bases and J by 9 bases, with 13 bases between them. Germline assignment: CDR1 SGHRS and CDR2 YFSETQ. The DNA for the CDR3 is TGCGCCATCCCTGAGCGGTGTGAGCAGTTCTTC. As protein: CAIPERCEQFF.

This clone was counted a few times. The chain uses TRBV27 and TRBJ2-5, with 7 bases aligning to TRBD2. The V gene's germline CDR1 is MNHEY and CDR2 SMNVEV (reference sequence). The CDR3 covers 13 residues. With V trimmed by 8 bases and J by 1 base, 4 bases remained unmatched. The CDR3 DNA follows: TGTGCCAGCGGATCGGGGGGCCAAGAGACCCAGTACTTC. It codes for CASGSGGQETQYF.

V and J are TRBV28 and TRBJ2-7; D possibly matches TRBD1 or TRBD2 (5 bases each). V lost 1 base and J 0 bases, leaving 10 bases between the germline ends. CDR3 length: 15 residues. Germline V gene sequence: CDR1 MDHEN, CDR2 SYDVKM. CDR3 protein: CASSLSGTVSYEQYV. The CDR3 region has the DNA TGTGCCAGCAGTTTATCAGGGACGGTCTCCTACGAGCAGTACGTC.

This chain connects TRBV30 to TRBJ2-3, with 8 bases identical to TRBD2. Germline V gives CDR1 GTSNPN, CDR2 SVGIG (reference sequence). V lost 0 bases to trimming and J lost 7 bases; unmatched junction nucleotides: 6. The CDR3 has 14 residues. The DNA of the CDR3 is TGTGCCTGGAGTGTGGGTAGCGGGAAGTATACGCAGTATTTT. It encodes CAWSVGSGKYTQYF. The full variable domain, in which reference TRBV30 and TRBJ2-3 provide the parts outside the CDR3, is SQTIHQWPATLVQPVGSPLSLECTVEGTSNPNLYWYRQAAGRGLQLLFYSVGIGQISSEVPQNLSASRPQDRQFILSSKKLLLSDSGFYLCAWSVGSGKYTQYFGPGTRLTVL.

This clone has only a few counts. The chain uses TRBV6-5 and TRBJ1-3; a possible D gene is TRBD1 (6 bases). CDR3 size: 15 residues. The V gene lost 2 bases and the J gene lost 0 bases, with 8 bases spanning the gap. Germline CDR1 MNHEY, CDR2 SVGAGI. This chain's CDR3 is CASSYDRSSGNTIYF. The CDR3 nucleotides read TGTGCCAGCAGTTACGACAGGAGCTCTGGAAACACCATATATTTT.

This clone has only a few counts. The chain joins TRBV7-3 to TRBJ2-7, with D possibly called TRBD1 or TRBD2 (6 bases each). V lost 1 base to trimming and J lost 5 bases, with 18 bases between them. From germline, CDR1 is SGHTA and CDR2 FQGTGA. This CDR3 contains 16 residues. The CDR3 reads CASSLIPTLRDNEQYF. In DNA, the CDR3 is TGTGCCAGCAGCTTAATCCCCACGTTGCGGGACAACGAGCAGTACTTC.

This sequence joins TRBV30 and TRBJ1-1; TRBD1 agrees at 8 bases. The germline gives CDR1 GTSNPN, CDR2 SVGIG (reference sequence). The CDR3 contains 13 residues. J gave up 10 bases and V 2 bases, and 9 bases lay outside the gene matches. The CDR3 loop is CAWSPQGAAAAFF. The CDR3 DNA is TGTGCCTGGAGTCCTCAGGGGGCTGCTGCAGCTTTCTTT.

The gene calls are TRBV30 and TRBJ2-1, with 7 positions matching TRBD1. Germline CDR1 is GTSNPN and CDR2 is SVGIG (reference sequence). Trimming took 3 bases from V and 2 from J; bases not matched to a gene: 7. There are 15 residues in the CDR3. The CDR3 DNA reads TGTGCCTGGAGGAAAGACAGGGCCACCTACAATGAGCAGTTCTTC. It codes for CAWRKDRATYNEQFF.

This sequence joins TRBV7-9 and TRBJ2-7; the D is unclear. This CDR3 is 13 amino acids long. V shed 0 bases and J shed 2 bases, with 5 bases lying between them. In germline, CDR1 is SEHNR, CDR2 FQNEAQ (reference sequence). As DNA, the CDR3 is TGTGCCAGCAGCTTAGCGTCTACCTACGAGCAGTACGTC. It encodes CASSLASTYEQYV.

This clone was seen more than once but under ten times. The rearrangement uses TRBV5-4 and TRBJ2-3; the D gene is possibly TRBD2 (7 bases). The CDR3 covers 13 residues. Germline V gene data show CDR1 as SGHNT and CDR2 as YYREEE (reference sequence). The ends were cut back, 4 bases at V and 4 bases at J, with 10 bases in the middle. The CDR3 DNA is TGTGCCAGCAGCCAGGGGAGGGCAGATACGCAGTATTTT. It is translated as CASSQGRADTQYF. The whole variable domain, filled in from reference TRBV5-4 and TRBJ2-3, reads ETGVTQSPTHLIKTRGQQVTLRCSSQSGHNTVSWYQQALGQGPQFIFQYYREEENGRGNFPPRFSGLQFPNYSSELNVNALELDDSALYLCASSQGRADTQYFGPGTRLTVL.

CDR3 amino acids: CASSLFQKAFF. The CDR3 region has the DNA TGTGCCAGCAGTTTATTCCAGAAGGCTTTCTTT. The chain recombines TRBV28 with TRBJ1-1; D is unclear. Trimming stripped 1 base from V and 11 bases from J, with 8 bases between. This CDR3 contains 11 residues. Germline lookup yields CDR1 MDHEN and CDR2 SYDVKM.

The chain joins TRBV5-6 to TRBJ2-7, with 8 nucleotides matching TRBD1. The trim removed 0 bases at V and 3 bases at J, leaving 8 bases unmatched. The CDR3 loop spans 16 amino acids. The germline V gene encodes CDR1 SGHDT and CDR2 YYEEEE. CDR3 coding DNA: TGTGCCAGCAGCTTGGCGGGGACAGGAGGTGGCTACGAGCAGTACGTC. It translates to CASSLAGTGGGYEQYV.

This clone was counted only a few times. This rearrangement joins TRBV29-1 to TRBJ1-3; TRBD1 might be the D (5 bases). The CDR3 has 13 amino acids. Trimming cost V 7 bases and J 0 bases, with 10 bases left between them. The germline gives CDR1 SQVTM, CDR2 ANQGSEA. The CDR3 coding sequence is TGCAGCGCCGGGGGAATCTCTGGAAACACCATATATTTT. Residues: CSAGGISGNTIYF.

This clone was detected only a few times. The V call is TRBV18, the J call TRBJ1-1, with TRBD1 as a possible D gene (6 bases). Trimming took 5 bases from V and 1 from J, leaving 11 bases between them. The germline CDR1 and CDR2 sequences are KGHSH and LQKENI. CDR3 length equals 14 residues. DNA of the CDR3: TGTGCCAGCTCAGTGGACAGCCAGAACACTGAAGCTTTCTTT. Amino acid sequence: CASSVDSQNTEAFF.

This clone was counted between two and nine times. The J gene is TRBJ2-5, the V gene TRBV7-9; D is perhaps TRBD1 or TRBD2 (5 bases each). CDR1 and CDR2 (germline): SEHNR, FQNEAQ (reference sequence). This CDR3 has 14 amino acids. V lost 3 bases, J lost 5 bases, and 13 bases lay in between. The CDR3 DNA reads as TGTGCCAGCAGCTTCGGGGCTGTCGGGGAGACCCAGTACTTC. Translation: CASSFGAVGETQYF.

The chain employs TRBV29-1 and TRBJ2-3; D is ambiguous. This CDR3 spans 14 amino acids. Germline loops: CDR1 SQVTM, CDR2 ANQGSEA. The V and J ends lost 4 bases and 2 bases respectively, with 13 bases between them. This CDR3 reads CSVVGRPPTDTQYF. CDR3 sequence (DNA): TGCAGCGTTGTTGGCCGACCTCCCACAGATACGCAGTATTTT.

The CDR3 region is CASSSSDRSHWHF. The CDR3 region has the DNA TGTGCCAGCAGCTCATCTGACAGGAGCCATTGGCATTTT. This rearrangement joins TRBV7-9 to TRBJ1-5; possibly TRBD1 for D (6 bases). This CDR3 spans 13 amino acids. Germline-derived CDR1 and CDR2 are SEHNR and FQNEAQ (reference sequence). Trimming took off 4 bases at V and 15 bases at J, with 19 bases between the two ends.

The V and J genes are TRBV7-3 and TRBJ1-1; no clear D. The CDR3 runs 16 residues. Looked up from germline, CDR1 is SGHTA and CDR2 is FQGTGA. The V gene lost 2 bases and the J gene lost 3 bases, with 16 bases spanning the gap. The CDR3 loop reads CASSLDGRGRYTEAFF. The CDR3 DNA is TGTGCCAGCAGCTTAGACGGTCGGGGAAGGTACACTGAAGCTTTCTTT.

The chain couples TRBV4-2 to TRBJ2-6; D is unresolved. This CDR3 spans 18 amino acids. Trimming took off 0 bases at V and 2 bases at J, with 14 bases between the two ends. Per germline, CDR1 LGHNA and CDR2 YNFKEQ. The CDR3 region is CASSQDDHSLAGANVLTF. The CDR3 nucleotides read TGTGCCAGCAGCCAAGATGATCACAGTCTCGCTGGGGCCAACGTCCTGACTTTC.

The chain combines TRBV27 with TRBJ1-2; D perhaps matches TRBD1 (5 bases). V was cut by 6 bases and J by 8 bases, with 16 bases left in between. Germline V gene sequence: CDR1 MNHEY, CDR2 SMNVEV (reference sequence). The CDR3 is 13 amino acids. Written as DNA, the CDR3 is TGTGCCAGCAGCCCCTATGGGGGTAAGGGCTACACCTTC. Encoded protein: CASSPYGGKGYTF.

The rearrangement uses TRBV13 and TRBJ2-7; D is possibly TRBD1 (6 bases). Trimming pared 3 bases from V and 5 bases from J, leaving 11 bases between. Per germline, CDR1 PRHDT and CDR2 FYEKMQ (reference sequence). This CDR3 spans 13 amino acids. Here the CDR3 DNA reads TGTGCCAGCAGCTTGAGGGGGATCAACGAGCAGTACTTC. Translation gives CASSLRGINEQYF.